What follows describes a single T cell receptor beta chain. This clone appeared a few times. The antigen it recognizes is unknown. The input lacks base qualities; no much larger clone sits a single base away. CDR1 and CDR2, looked up from the germline V gene, are SGHDT and YYEEEE. Inclusive of the bounding cysteine and phenylalanine, the CDR3 is 16 residues long. CDR3 DNA is the only sequence kept; it has 48 bases, read in frame from the first base. The junction carries 11 bases between V and J, which are trimmed by 0 bases and 4 bases respectively. This entry comes from a study of T cell changes during pregnancy in multiple sclerosis (dated by TCRdb to the late 2010s). A note on the overall study: In women with multiple sclerosis, the researchers looked at how the T cell repertoire shifted as pregnancy progressed.

Library prep was done by the immunoSEQ multiplex PCR assay. The clones in this table, taken by TCRdb from immuneACCESS, are in-frame only. Not every clone is retained; where verified, under half of the shortfall comes from an unresolved V gene, and the cause of the rest is unknown. This sample comprises around 40,000 clones, approximately 91% of them detected only once. In total, the top ten clones hold 0.35% to 0.55% of the sample. The clonotype was recovered from a female donor in good health, enrolled as a control in a pregnancy study. This sample comprised CD4+ T cells from peripheral blood mononuclear cells, obtained in the third trimester of pregnancy. This chain is built from TRBV5-6 and TRBJ2-6, with the D segment identity uncertain. The CDR3 amino acid sequence is: CASSLVWATGANVLTF. The DNA is TGTGCCAGCAGCTTGGTCTGGGCTACCGGGGCCAACGTCCTGACTTTC.